A selection of T cell receptor beta chains follows, all from one sample in a study of spatial heterogeneity in lung cancer. A single record per CDR3 protein comes from TCRdb applying MiXCR to the 5' RACE reads. The sample contains fewer than 5,000 distinct CDR3 sequences, about 6% of which appear only once. The source material was lung tumor tissue, sampled at surgery. Every receptor here comes from a male donor with early-stage non-small cell lung cancer. The CDR3 runs from the conserved cysteine through the conserved F or W. A D gene is named only where the DNA matches it firmly. Clone size is shown for a subset of rows, as once, few, many or a class of expanded clone.

V: TRBV15; size: medium-sized; D: TRBD1; J: TRBJ1-1; DNA: TGTGCCACCAGCAGAGCAGGGGGGAACACTGAAGCTTTCTTT; CDR3: CATSRAGGNTEAFF
V: TRBV7-9; size: many; D: -; J: TRBJ1-6; DNA: TGTGCCACCGTCGTCGGGGGGGCTTATAATTCACCCCTCCACTTT; CDR3: CATVVGGAYNSPLHF
V: TRBV7-9; size: -; D: -; J: TRBJ1-1; DNA: TGTGCCAGCAGCCAAACCGGGGGCACTGAAGCTTTCTTT; CDR3: CASSQTGGTEAFF
V: TRBV5-1; size: -; D: TRBD1; J: TRBJ2-7; DNA: TGCGCCAGCACCCGGACCCCCCCAGGACAGGGGGCCTACGAGCAGTACTTC; CDR3: CASTRTPPGQGAYEQYF
V: TRBV20-1; size: few; D: TRBD2; J: TRBJ2-7; DNA: TGCAGTGCTAGTGGGACGGAGGCGGGGGGGCAGTACTTC; CDR3: CSASGTEAGGQYF
V: TRBV2; size: many; D: -; J: TRBJ2-7; DNA: TGTGCCAGCAGTGGGATAGTGACGTACGAGCAGTACTTC; CDR3: CASSGIVTYEQYF
V: TRBV14; size: medium-sized; D: -; J: TRBJ1-1; DNA: TGTGCCAGCAGCCAAGAACTGTACACTGAAGCTTTCTTT; CDR3: CASSQELYTEAFF
V: TRBV4-2; size: medium-sized; D: TRBD1; J: TRBJ1-3; DNA: TGTGCCAGCAGCCAAGCTCACACAGGGGCGCGAAACACCATATATTTT; CDR3: CASSQAHTGARNTIYF
V: TRBV11-2; size: medium-sized; D: -; J: TRBJ1-6; DNA: TGTGCCAGCAGCTTAGGGGCAGGGAATTCACCCCTCCACTTT; CDR3: CASSLGAGNSPLHF
V: TRBV27; size: few; D: -; J: TRBJ2-7; DNA: TGTGCCAGCAGTTTCCGAGAGGACGGCTACGAGCAGTACTTC; CDR3: CASSFREDGYEQYF
V: TRBV12-3/TRBV12-4; size: medium-sized; D: TRBD1; J: TRBJ1-5; DNA: TGTGCCAGCAGCCTGGGACAGGCGCTTGTTCAGCCCCAGCATTTT; CDR3: CASSLGQALVQPQHF
V: TRBV5-1; size: medium-sized; D: -; J: TRBJ2-6; DNA: TGCGCCAGCAGCTTGGGAGGGATCTCTGGGGCCAACGTCCTGACTTTC; CDR3: CASSLGGISGANVLTF
V: TRBV3-1; size: medium-sized; D: -; J: TRBJ2-1; DNA: TGTGCCAGCAGTCTGACGGTCACTGAGCAGTTCTTC; CDR3: CASSLTVTEQFF
V: TRBV18; size: -; D: -; J: TRBJ2-5; DNA: TGTGCCAGCTCACCACCGGGTAGGGGCCAAGAGACCCAGTACTTC; CDR3: CASSPPGRGQETQYF
V: TRBV9; size: many; D: -; J: TRBJ1-2; DNA: TGTGCCAGCAGCCCTACGGGGGGCTATGGCTACACCTTC; CDR3: CASSPTGGYGYTF
V: TRBV11-2; size: medium-sized; D: TRBD2; J: TRBJ2-7; DNA: TGTGCCAGCAGCACCGGACTAGCGGGTTCCTACGAGCAGTACTTC; CDR3: CASSTGLAGSYEQYF
V: TRBV28; size: medium-sized; D: TRBD1; J: TRBJ1-1; DNA: TGTGCCAGCAGTGGTCAGGGGGGTAGGGTCGGTGAAGCTTTCTTT; CDR3: CASSGQGGRVGEAFF
V: TRBV7-9; size: medium-sized; D: -; J: TRBJ2-7; DNA: TGTGCCAGCAGCTTAGAGGGGTCCAAACGTCCCTACGAGCAGTACTTC; CDR3: CASSLEGSKRPYEQYF
V: TRBV20-1; size: medium-sized; D: -; J: TRBJ1-1; DNA: TGCAGTGCTAGAGTAGCAGAGTTGGGCACTGAAGCTTTCTTT; CDR3: CSARVAELGTEAFF
V: TRBV28; size: -; D: -; J: TRBJ2-3; DNA: TGTGCCAGCAGTGCTGAGTTCGATACGCAGTATTTT; CDR3: CASSAEFDTQYF
V: TRBV20-1; size: many; D: -; J: TRBJ1-6; DNA: TGCAGTGCTCGACAAGGACATAATTCACCCCTCCACTTT; CDR3: CSARQGHNSPLHF
V: TRBV7-2; size: -; D: TRBD1; J: TRBJ2-6; DNA: TGTGCCAGCAGCCACCACAGGGGAACTGGGGCCAACGTCCTGACTTTC; CDR3: CASSHHRGTGANVLTF
V: TRBV28; size: medium-sized; D: TRBD2; J: TRBJ2-3; DNA: TGTGCCAGCAGTTTGGGAGGGAGCACAGATACGCAGTATTTT; CDR3: CASSLGGSTDTQYF
V: TRBV3-1; size: few; D: TRBD1; J: TRBJ2-5; DNA: TGTGCCAGTCACAGGGGATCCGAGACCCAGTACTTC; CDR3: CASHRGSETQYF
V: TRBV6-4; size: medium-sized; D: -; J: TRBJ2-1; DNA: TGTGCCAGCAGTGTCTCGAGGACAACCGGTGAGCAGTTCTTC; CDR3: CASSVSRTTGEQFF
V: TRBV4-1; size: medium-sized; D: -; J: TRBJ1-3; DNA: TGCGCCAGCAGCCAAGATAGGGGGGGCTCATCTGGAAACACCATATATTTT; CDR3: CASSQDRGGSSGNTIYF
V: TRBV7-2; size: medium-sized; D: TRBD2; J: TRBJ2-7; DNA: TGTGCCAGCAGCTCCCCGAAGCGGGGGGGCCTAGGTCGCTCCTACGAGCAGTACTTC; CDR3: CASSSPKRGGLGRSYEQYF
V: TRBV28; size: many; D: -; J: TRBJ1-4; DNA: TGTGCCACTTTAAATGAAAAACTGTTTTTT; CDR3: CATLNEKLFF
V: TRBV6-2/TRBV6-3; size: medium-sized; D: -; J: TRBJ1-1; DNA: TGTGCCAGCAGTTTCTCCAGGAAAGAAGCTTTCTTT; CDR3: CASSFSRKEAFF
V: TRBV21-1; size: many; D: -; J: TRBJ1-1; DNA: TGTGCTTACGCGGGGTACGCTTTCTTT; CDR3: CAYAGYAFF
V: TRBV5-1; size: medium-sized; D: -; J: TRBJ1-1; DNA: TGCGCCAGCAGCACAGGGTACACTGAAGCTTTCTTT; CDR3: CASSTGYTEAFF
V: TRBV5-1; size: medium-sized; D: -; J: TRBJ2-5; DNA: TGCGCCAGCAGCTGGGAGCGGGAGACCCAGTACTTC; CDR3: CASSWERETQYF
V: TRBV7-8; size: medium-sized; D: -; J: TRBJ1-1; DNA: TGTGCCAGCAAAAAGGGTAACACTGAAGCTTTCTTT; CDR3: CASKKGNTEAFF